This entry lists 30 T cell receptor beta chains sequenced from one sample in a study of blood T cell repertoires in COVID-19. Assay used: immunoSEQ multiplex PCR; TCRdb lists only in-frame clones, some missing. The sample comprises hundreds of thousands of clones, roughly 91% of which are singletons, and about 2% rests with the top ten. Source material: peripheral blood. The receptors shown here come from a woman aged 25-40 years with COVID-19, enrolled during active disease.

J is TRBJ1-1 and V is TRBV6-1, with 8 nucleotides matching TRBD1. The CDR3 extends over 15 amino acids. Per the germline V gene, CDR1 is MNHNS and CDR2 is SASEGT. The ends lost 0 bases at V and 4 bases at J; junction bases unmatched: 4. This CDR3 is CASSEAQGVITEAFF. The CDR3 coding sequence is TGTGCCAGCAGTGAAGCACAGGGGGTGATCACTGAAGCTTTCTTT.

The chain carries TRBV9 and TRBJ2-6; D is unresolved. Per germline, CDR1 SGDLS and CDR2 YYNGEE. The CDR3 length is 13 residues. The ends were cut back, 4 bases at V and 4 bases at J, with 6 bases in the middle. This chain's CDR3 is CASSWAGANVLTF. In DNA form, the CDR3 reads TGTGCCAGCAGCTGGGCCGGGGCCAACGTCCTGACTTTC.

The chain joins TRBV7-2 to TRBJ2-4; D perhaps matches TRBD2 (5 bases). V was clipped by 2 bases and J by 6 bases, with 17 bases between them. CDR3 length equals 16 residues. Germline assignment: CDR1 SGHTA and CDR2 FQGNSA. CDR3 residues: CASSLRGNGLRNIQYF. In DNA, the CDR3 is TGTGCCAGCAGCTTACGAGGGAATGGCTTAAGAAACATTCAGTACTTC.

This clone showed up just a few times. The chain has TRBV4-1 and TRBJ1-1, with TRBD1 as a possible D gene (6 bases). Trimming shortened V by 4 bases and J by 1 base, and 10 bases separated the two germline ends. Germline CDR1 MGHRA, CDR2 YSYEKL. The length of the CDR3 is 14 residues. The CDR3 coding sequence is TGCGCCAGCAGCCCAGGGGCAAAGAACACTGAAGCTTTCTTT. Amino acid sequence: CASSPGAKNTEAFF.

The chain has TRBV29-1 and TRBJ2-5; maybe TRBD1 (6 bases). The germline V and J ends were trimmed by 4 bases and 3 bases, with 12 bases remaining between them. The germline gives CDR1 SQVTM, CDR2 ANQGSEA. This CDR3 contains 13 residues. The CDR3 loop reads CSVVPRGEETQYF. The CDR3 DNA sequence: TGCAGCGTTGTGCCCAGGGGAGAAGAGACCCAGTACTTC. Based on the CDR3 plus reference TRBV29-1 and TRBJ2-5, the full variable domain is SAVISQKPSRDICQRGTSLTIQCQVDSQVTMMFWYRQQPGQSLTLIATANQGSEATYESGFVIDKFPISRPNLTFSTLTVSNMSPEDSSIYLCSVVPRGEETQYFGPGTRLLVL.

This clone was detected only once. As DNA, the CDR3 is TGTGCCAGCAGTCAACTAGCGGGGACTTACAATGAGCAGTTCTTC. Protein product: CASSQLAGTYNEQFF. This chain links TRBV7-8 with TRBJ2-1; 10 nucleotides line up with TRBD2. J lost 4 bases, V lost 6 bases, and 6 bases had no gene match. There are 15 residues in the CDR3. CDR1 and CDR2 (germline): SGHVS, FQNEAQ.

The rearrangement joins TRBV2 to TRBJ1-2, with 9 bases fitting TRBD1. The CDR3 has 13 amino acids. V shed 9 bases and J 7 bases; nucleotides not matched to a gene: 9. Germline loops: CDR1 SNHLY, CDR2 FYNNEI. The CDR3 reads CARAGTGIGGYTF. The CDR3 DNA reads as TGTGCCAGGGCTGGGACAGGGATCGGTGGCTACACCTTC.

The chain combines TRBV28 with TRBJ2-7, with 9 bases fitting TRBD2. The trim removed 5 bases at V and 7 bases at J, leaving 6 bases unmatched. The CDR3 has 13 residues. From germline, CDR1 is MDHEN and CDR2 SYDVKM. The CDR3: CASSIAGGPEQYV. In DNA, the CDR3 is TGTGCCAGCAGTATCGCGGGGGGGCCGGAGCAGTACGTC.

V gene TRBV7-9 combines with J gene TRBJ2-7; 7 nucleotides line up with TRBD1. There are 15 residues in the CDR3. CDR1 is SEHNR, CDR2 FQNEAQ, per germline (reference sequence). The V gene end was trimmed by 5 bases and the J gene end by 3 bases; junction bases not matched to a gene: 10. CDR3 coding DNA: TGTGCCAGCAGCCCCACCGGGACAGCAATCTACGAGCAGTACTTC. Its translation is CASSPTGTAIYEQYF.

The chain employs TRBV6-6 and TRBJ1-3, with TRBD1 matching 8 bases. Trimming at V came to 7 bases and at J to 4 bases, leaving 3 bases not matched to a gene. Germline V gene lookup returns CDR1 MNHNY and CDR2 SVGAGI (reference sequence). This CDR3 has 13 residues. The CDR3 loop is CASITGGGNTIYF. For the CDR3, the DNA is TGTGCCAGCATTACAGGGGGAGGAAACACCATATATTTT.

This clone is a singleton in its sample. The chain links TRBV6-5 to TRBJ2-1; tentatively, D is TRBD2 (6 bases). The V gene lost 8 bases and the J gene lost 0 bases, with 11 bases spanning the gap. CDR1 and CDR2 from the germline V gene are MNHEY and SVGAGI. The CDR3 is 14 amino acids. The CDR3 bases are TGTGCCAGCGGGGGAGGAGGCTCCTACAATGAGCAGTTCTTC. Translation: CASGGGGSYNEQFF.

V and J are TRBV5-6 and TRBJ1-6; D not resolved. Trimming shortened V by 4 bases and J by 4 bases, and 9 bases separated the two germline ends. The V gene's germline CDR1 is SGHDT and CDR2 YYEEEE. CDR3 size: 14 residues. The CDR3 DNA sequence: TGTGCCAGCAGCCTTCGGGGTTATAATTCACCCCTCCACTTT. The encoded protein is CASSLRGYNSPLHF.

This clone was picked up a small number of times. The CDR3 DNA follows: TGTGCCAGCAGCAGGACAGGGATGGGCTCAGGGCAGCCCCAGCATTTT. This translates into CASSRTGMGSGQPQHF. The J gene is TRBJ1-5, the V gene TRBV5-5; 8 positions match TRBD1. J was trimmed by 7 bases and V by 4 bases; bases with no gene match: 13. Germline CDR1 SGHKS, CDR2 YYEKEE (reference sequence). The CDR3 covers 16 residues.

This clone turned up a few times. The rearrangement links TRBV28 to TRBJ1-2; possible D gene TRBD1, 6 bases. V was cut by 4 bases and J by 2 bases, with 23 bases left in between. Looked up from germline, CDR1 is MDHEN and CDR2 is SYDVKM. The CDR3 is made up of 18 amino acids. CDR3 sequence: CASSSLRQDSLNNYGYTF. DNA of the CDR3: TGTGCCAGCAGTTCCTTACGTCAGGACAGCCTAAACAACTATGGCTACACCTTC.

The chain uses TRBV6-6 and TRBJ2-1; the match to TRBD2 covers 8 bases. Germline loops: CDR1 MNHNY, CDR2 SVGAGI (reference sequence). CDR3 length: 14 amino acids. J lost 3 bases, V lost 11 bases, and 9 bases had no gene match. The CDR3 sequence is CASTGGAVYNEQFF. The CDR3 DNA follows: TGTGCCTCAACCGGGGGGGCCGTCTACAATGAGCAGTTCTTC.

The genes are TRBV30 and TRBJ1-4; D gene uncertain. From germline, CDR1 is GTSNPN and CDR2 SVGIG (reference sequence). There are 14 residues in the CDR3. V lost 0 bases, J lost 13 bases, and 18 bases lay in between. The CDR3 bases are TGTGCCTGGAGTGTTGGTATTCTCTCCGGCGGACTGTTTTTT. It codes for CAWSVGILSGGLFF. The whole variable domain, filled in from reference TRBV30 and TRBJ1-4, reads SQTIHQWPATLVQPVGSPLSLECTVEGTSNPNLYWYRQAAGRGLQLLFYSVGIGQISSEVPQNLSASRPQDRQFILSSKKLLLSDSGFYLCAWSVGILSGGLFFGSGTQLSVL.

The chain carries TRBV2 and TRBJ1-5; 7 bases map to TRBD1. The CDR3 totals 15 residues. The ends lost 9 bases at V and 6 bases at J; junction bases unmatched: 14. CDR1 is SNHLY and CDR2 is FYNNEI in the germline V gene. The CDR3 DNA follows: TGTGCCAGTAAATCCGGGACAGCAAGTACTCAGCCCCAGCATTTT. Translating gives CASKSGTASTQPQHF.

J is TRBJ1-5 and V is TRBV5-5; 9 bases are shared with TRBD1. V lost 4 bases, J lost 7 bases, and 9 bases stayed unmatched. The CDR3 sequence is 15 residues long. CDR1 is SGHKS, CDR2 YYEKEE, per germline (reference sequence). CDR3 region: CASSIRTGVNQPQHF. DNA for the CDR3: TGTGCCAGCAGCATTCGGACAGGGGTAAACCAGCCCCAGCATTTT.

The chain joins TRBV4-1 to TRBJ2-5, with D perhaps TRBD1 (6 bases). This CDR3 has 17 amino acids. Germline-derived CDR1 and CDR2 are MGHRA and YSYEKL. Trimming stripped 0 bases from V and 5 bases from J, with 19 bases between. The CDR3 DNA reads as TGCGCCAGCAGCCAAGAGTCATCAGGGGCGCCGAGGGAGACCCAGTACTTC. Amino acid sequence: CASSQESSGAPRETQYF.

The chain couples TRBV3-1 (or the pseudogene TRBV3-2) to TRBJ1-2, with D possibly being TRBD1 (6 bases). CDR1 is LGHDT and CDR2 is YNNKEL in the germline V gene (reference sequence). The CDR3 totals 15 residues. Trimming removed 0 bases from V and 6 bases from J, with 14 bases in between. The DNA for the CDR3 is TGTGCCAGCAGCCAAGATCTTCGGGGGGCGCATGGCTACACCTTC. The encoded protein is CASSQDLRGAHGYTF.

The chain employs TRBV28 and TRBJ1-2, with TRBD1 matching over 7 bases. The germline gives CDR1 MDHEN, CDR2 SYDVKM. Losses at the gene ends were 5 bases for V and 5 bases for J; bases not matched to a gene: 14. The CDR3 is made up of 16 amino acids. DNA of the CDR3: TGTGCCAGCAGTCTTTCCTCAGGGGGGAAAATTTATGGCTACACCTTC. Protein sequence: CASSLSSGGKIYGYTF.

V and J are TRBV7-2 and TRBJ1-6, with D perhaps matching TRBD1 (5 bases). The CDR3 is 15 amino acids. V was cut by 5 bases and J by 7 bases, with 15 bases left in between. Germline CDR1 is SGHTA and CDR2 is FQGNSA. CDR3 bases: TGTGCCAGCAGCGCGTCGGGGGTTAGAAATTCACCCCTCCACTTT. Encoded protein: CASSASGVRNSPLHF.

The J gene is TRBJ2-3, the V gene TRBV2, with TRBD1 matching 9 bases. The V gene's germline CDR1 is SNHLY and CDR2 FYNNEI. The CDR3 extends over 18 amino acids. The J segment lost 0 bases and the V segment lost 9 bases, leaving 16 bases of the junction unmatched. CDR3 in DNA: TGTGCCAGGAAAGGGACAGGGTCCGACCAAACTAGCACAGATACGCAGTATTTT. It yields the protein CARKGTGSDQTSTDTQYF.

The chain's CDR3 is CASSSGLRSYNSPLHF. The CDR3 region has the DNA TGTGCCAGCAGTTCAGGGCTTCGCTCCTATAATTCACCCCTCCACTTT. This chain joins TRBV6-5 and TRBJ1-6, with a possible D match to TRBD1 (5 bases). Germline CDR1 reads MNHEY; CDR2 reads SVGAGI. The V end lost 4 bases, the J end lost 0 bases, and 10 bases lay between the germline ends. The CDR3 runs to 16 residues.

The chain recombines TRBV5-1 with TRBJ2-1; no clear D. Trimming stripped 0 bases from V and 4 bases from J, with 14 bases between. From germline, CDR1 is SGHRS and CDR2 YFSETQ. The CDR3 is 16 residues long. The chain's CDR3 is CASSLAIAADYNEQFF. The CDR3 DNA reads as TGCGCCAGCAGCTTGGCTATTGCGGCAGATTACAATGAGCAGTTCTTC.

Regarding this clone: This CDR3 is also generated by other DNA sequences in the sample. This chain uses TRBV19 with TRBJ1-1, with no clear D. Looked up from germline, CDR1 is LNHDA and CDR2 is SQIVND (reference sequence). V was clipped by 1 base and J by 4 bases, with 7 bases between them. This CDR3 is built from 13 residues. CDR3 in amino acids: CASSIGGGTEAFF. CDR3 in DNA: TGTGCCAGTAGTATAGGAGGAGGCACTGAAGCTTTCTTT. Full variable domain (remainder filled in from reference TRBV19 and TRBJ1-1): DGGITQSPKYLFRKEGQNVTLSCEQNLNHDAMYWYRQDPGQGLRLIYYSQIVNDFQKGDIAEGYSVSREKKESFPLTVTSAQKNPTAFYLCASSIGGGTEAFFGQGTRLTVV.

This CDR3 is CATKRMETQYF. The CDR3 coding sequence is TGTGCCACGAAGCGGATGGAGACCCAGTACTTC. The chain carries TRBV15 and TRBJ2-5; a possible D gene is TRBD2 (5 bases). The V gene's germline CDR1 is LNHNV and CDR2 YYDKDF (reference sequence). V was cut by 9 bases and J by 5 bases, with 10 bases left in between. The CDR3 loop spans 11 amino acids.

The J gene is TRBJ2-5, the V gene TRBV14, with a tentative D call TRBD2 (5 bases). The ends were cut back, 4 bases at V and 5 bases at J, with 11 bases in the middle. This CDR3 contains 13 residues. From germline, CDR1 is SGHDN and CDR2 FVKESK. The CDR3 loop reads CASSPGFRETQYF. Here the CDR3 DNA reads TGTGCCAGCAGCCCGGGGTTTCGGGAGACCCAGTACTTC.

The V call is TRBV11-3, the J call TRBJ1-2; TRBD1 aligns across 9 bases. The CDR3 contains 15 residues. The germline gives CDR1 SGHNT, CDR2 YENEEA. V lost 2 bases to trimming and J lost 7 bases; unmatched junction nucleotides: 8. The CDR3 protein is CASSLNQQGAIGYTF. The CDR3 bases are TGTGCCAGCAGCTTAAACCAACAGGGGGCCATTGGCTACACCTTC.

The V gene is TRBV27, the J gene TRBJ2-5; perhaps TRBD2 as D (6 bases). CDR1 and CDR2 (germline): MNHEY, SMNVEV (reference sequence). The CDR3 extends over 14 amino acids. Trimming shortened V by 4 bases and J by 6 bases, and 15 bases separated the two germline ends. CDR3 in DNA: TGTGCCAGCAGTTCCCTGGGCGGGATGCAGACCCAGTACTTC. Amino acids: CASSSLGGMQTQYF.